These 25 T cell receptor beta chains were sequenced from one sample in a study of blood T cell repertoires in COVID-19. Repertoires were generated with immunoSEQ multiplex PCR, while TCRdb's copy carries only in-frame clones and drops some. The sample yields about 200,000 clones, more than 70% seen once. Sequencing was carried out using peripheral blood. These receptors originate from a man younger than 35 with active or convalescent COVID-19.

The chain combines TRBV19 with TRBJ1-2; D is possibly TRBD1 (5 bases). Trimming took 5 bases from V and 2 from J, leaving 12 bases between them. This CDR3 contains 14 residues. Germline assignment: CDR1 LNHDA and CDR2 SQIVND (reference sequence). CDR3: CASSPLEGNYGYTF. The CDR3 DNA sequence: TGTGCCAGTAGTCCCCTGGAGGGGAACTATGGCTACACCTTC.

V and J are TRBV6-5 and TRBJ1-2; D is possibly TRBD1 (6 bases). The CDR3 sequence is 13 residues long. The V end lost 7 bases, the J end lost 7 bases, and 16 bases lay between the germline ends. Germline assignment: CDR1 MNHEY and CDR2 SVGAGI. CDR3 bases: TGTGCCAGCAACCCAGGGCTAGGGGGTGGCTACACCTTC. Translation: CASNPGLGGGYTF.

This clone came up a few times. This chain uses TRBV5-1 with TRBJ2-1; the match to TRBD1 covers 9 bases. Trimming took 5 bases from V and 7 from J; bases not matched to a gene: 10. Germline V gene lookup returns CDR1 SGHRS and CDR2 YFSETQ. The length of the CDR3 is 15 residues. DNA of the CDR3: TGCGCCAGCAGACTGGGACAGGGTGGCCTTAATGAGCAGTTCTTC. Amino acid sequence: CASRLGQGGLNEQFF.

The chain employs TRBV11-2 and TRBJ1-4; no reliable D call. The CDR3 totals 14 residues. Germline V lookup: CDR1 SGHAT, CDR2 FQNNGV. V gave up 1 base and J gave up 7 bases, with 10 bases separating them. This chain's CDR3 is CASSLGSTGEKLFF. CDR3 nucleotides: TGTGCCAGCAGCTTAGGGAGTACGGGTGAAAAACTGTTTTTT.

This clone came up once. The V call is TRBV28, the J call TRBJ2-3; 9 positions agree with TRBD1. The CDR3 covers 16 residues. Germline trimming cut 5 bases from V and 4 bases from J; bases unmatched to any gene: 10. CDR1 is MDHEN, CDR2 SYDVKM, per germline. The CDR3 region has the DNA TGTGCCAGCAGTCCGGACAGGGGTATTTTGGCAGATACGCAGTATTTT. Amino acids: CASSPDRGILADTQYF.

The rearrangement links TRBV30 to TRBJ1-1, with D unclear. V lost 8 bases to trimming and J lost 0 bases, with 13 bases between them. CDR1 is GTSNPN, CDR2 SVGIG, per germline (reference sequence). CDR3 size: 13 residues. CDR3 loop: CAGSSDMNTEAFF. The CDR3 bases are TGTGCCGGCAGTTCCGATATGAACACTGAAGCTTTCTTT. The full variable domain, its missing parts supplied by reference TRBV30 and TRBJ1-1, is SQTIHQWPATLVQPVGSPLSLECTVEGTSNPNLYWYRQAAGRGLQLLFYSVGIGQISSEVPQNLSASRPQDRQFILSSKKLLLSDSGFYLCAGSSDMNTEAFFGQGTRLTVV.

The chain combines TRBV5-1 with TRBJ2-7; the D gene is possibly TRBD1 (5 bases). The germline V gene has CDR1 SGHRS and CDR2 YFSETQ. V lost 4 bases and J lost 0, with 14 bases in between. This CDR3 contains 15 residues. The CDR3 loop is CASSHPGRGSYEQYF. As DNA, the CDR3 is TGCGCCAGCAGCCACCCTGGTAGGGGCTCCTACGAGCAGTACTTC.

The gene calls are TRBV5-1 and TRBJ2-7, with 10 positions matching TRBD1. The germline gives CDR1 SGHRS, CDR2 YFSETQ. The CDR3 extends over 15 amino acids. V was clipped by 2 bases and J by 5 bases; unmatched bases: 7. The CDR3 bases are TGCGCCAGCAGCTTTACGTGGGACAGGGGCAACGAGCAGTACTTC. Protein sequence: CASSFTWDRGNEQYF.

As DNA, the CDR3 is TGTGCCAGCAGCCCCAAGGGACAGGGTTTCACTGAAGCTTTCTTT. It translates to CASSPKGQGFTEAFF. The chain combines TRBV11-1 with TRBJ1-1; TRBD1 aligns across 9 bases. The CDR3 has 15 residues. Germline assignment: CDR1 SGHAT and CDR2 FQDESV (reference sequence). J gave up 4 bases and V 5 bases, and 8 bases lay outside the gene matches. Using reference TRBV11-1 and TRBJ1-1 for the parts outside the CDR3, the full variable domain is EAEVAQSPRYKITEKSQAVAFWCDPISGHATLYWYRQILGQGPELLVQFQDESVVDDSQLPKDRFSAERLKGVDSTLKIQPAELGDSAMYLCASSPKGQGFTEAFFGQGTRLTVV.

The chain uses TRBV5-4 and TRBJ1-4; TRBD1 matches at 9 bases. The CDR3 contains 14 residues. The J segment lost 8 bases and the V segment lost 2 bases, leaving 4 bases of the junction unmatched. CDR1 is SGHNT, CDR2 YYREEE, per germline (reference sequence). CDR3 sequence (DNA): TGTGCCAGCAGCTTACGGACAGGGGACGAAAAACTGTTTTTT. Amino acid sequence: CASSLRTGDEKLFF.

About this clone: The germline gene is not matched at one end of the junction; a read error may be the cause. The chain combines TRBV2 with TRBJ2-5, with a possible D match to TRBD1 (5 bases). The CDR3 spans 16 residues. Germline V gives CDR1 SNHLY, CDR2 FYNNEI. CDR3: CASTIGVSINQETQYF. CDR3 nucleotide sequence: TGTGCCAGCACCATAGGGGTCAGTATCAACCAGGAGACCCAGTACTTC.

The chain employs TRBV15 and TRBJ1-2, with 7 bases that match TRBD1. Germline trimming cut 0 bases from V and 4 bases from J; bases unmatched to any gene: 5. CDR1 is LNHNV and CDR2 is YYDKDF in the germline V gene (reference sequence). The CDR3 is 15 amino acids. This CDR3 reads CATSRDKTGSYGYTF. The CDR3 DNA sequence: TGTGCCACCAGCAGAGATAAGACAGGGAGCTATGGCTACACCTTC.

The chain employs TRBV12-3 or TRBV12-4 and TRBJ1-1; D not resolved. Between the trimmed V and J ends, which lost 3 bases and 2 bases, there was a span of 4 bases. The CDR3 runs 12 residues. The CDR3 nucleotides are TGTGCCAGCAGTTTTCTCAACACTGAAGCTTTCTTT. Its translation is CASSFLNTEAFF.

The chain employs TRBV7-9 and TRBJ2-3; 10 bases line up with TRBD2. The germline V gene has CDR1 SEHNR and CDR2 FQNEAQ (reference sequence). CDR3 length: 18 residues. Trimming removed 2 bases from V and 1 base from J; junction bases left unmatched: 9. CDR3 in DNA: TGTGCCAGCAGCTTAATTGTGGTTAGCGGGGGGCGCACAGATACGCAGTATTTT. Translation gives CASSLIVVSGGRTDTQYF.

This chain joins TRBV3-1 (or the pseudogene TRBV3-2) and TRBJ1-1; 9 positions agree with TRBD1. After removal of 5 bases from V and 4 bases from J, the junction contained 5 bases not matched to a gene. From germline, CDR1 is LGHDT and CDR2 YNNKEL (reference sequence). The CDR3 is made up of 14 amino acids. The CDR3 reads CASSVQGAGTEAFF. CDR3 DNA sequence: TGTGCCAGCAGCGTACAGGGGGCCGGCACTGAAGCTTTCTTT.

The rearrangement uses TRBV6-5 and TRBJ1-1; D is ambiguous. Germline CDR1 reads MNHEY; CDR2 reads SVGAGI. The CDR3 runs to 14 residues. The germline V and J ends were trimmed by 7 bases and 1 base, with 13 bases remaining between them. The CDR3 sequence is CASIFNPKNTEAFF. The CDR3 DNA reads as TGTGCCAGCATTTTTAACCCTAAGAACACTGAAGCTTTCTTT.

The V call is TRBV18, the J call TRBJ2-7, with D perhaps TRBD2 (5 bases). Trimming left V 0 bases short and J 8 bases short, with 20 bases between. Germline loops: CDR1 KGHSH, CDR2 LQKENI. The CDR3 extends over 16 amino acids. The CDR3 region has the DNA TGTGCCAGCTCACCACCTGACGGGCCCCAACTGACTAAGCAGTACTTC. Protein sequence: CASSPPDGPQLTKQYF.

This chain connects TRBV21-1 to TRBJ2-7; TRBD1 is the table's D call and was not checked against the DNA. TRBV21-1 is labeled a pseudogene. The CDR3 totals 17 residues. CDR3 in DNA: TGTGCCAGCAGCACCCAAGGTAGGGGGACAGGATACTACGAGCAGTACTTC. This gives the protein CASSTQGRGTGYYEQYF.

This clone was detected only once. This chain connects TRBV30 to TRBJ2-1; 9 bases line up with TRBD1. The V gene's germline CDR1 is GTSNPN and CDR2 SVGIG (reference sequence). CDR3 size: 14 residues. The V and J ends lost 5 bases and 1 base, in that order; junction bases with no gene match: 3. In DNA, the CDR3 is TGTGCCTGGGGGACAGGGCGTTCCTACAATGAGCAGTTCTTC. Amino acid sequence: CAWGTGRSYNEQFF. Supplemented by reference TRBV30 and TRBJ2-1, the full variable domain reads SQTIHQWPATLVQPVGSPLSLECTVEGTSNPNLYWYRQAAGRGLQLLFYSVGIGQISSEVPQNLSASRPQDRQFILSSKKLLLSDSGFYLCAWGTGRSYNEQFFGPGTRLTVL.

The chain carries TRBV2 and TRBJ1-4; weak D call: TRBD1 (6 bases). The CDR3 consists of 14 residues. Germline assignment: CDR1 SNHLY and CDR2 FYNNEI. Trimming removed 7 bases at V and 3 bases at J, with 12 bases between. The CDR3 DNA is TGTGCCAGCAAGTCGGGACACCCTAATGAAAAACTGTTTTTT. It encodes CASKSGHPNEKLFF.

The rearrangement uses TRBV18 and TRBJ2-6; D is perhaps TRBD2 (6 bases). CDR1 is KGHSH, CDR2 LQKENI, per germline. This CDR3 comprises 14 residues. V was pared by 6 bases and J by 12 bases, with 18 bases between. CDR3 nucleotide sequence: TGTGCCAGCTCCGGACTGGGGGGACGGCCCGTCCTGACTTTC. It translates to CASSGLGGRPVLTF.

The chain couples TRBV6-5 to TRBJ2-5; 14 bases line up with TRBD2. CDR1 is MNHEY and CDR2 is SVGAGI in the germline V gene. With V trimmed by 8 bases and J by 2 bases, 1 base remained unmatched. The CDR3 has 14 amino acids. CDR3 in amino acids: CASGLAGGQETQYF. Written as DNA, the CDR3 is TGTGCCAGCGGACTAGCGGGGGGACAAGAGACCCAGTACTTC.

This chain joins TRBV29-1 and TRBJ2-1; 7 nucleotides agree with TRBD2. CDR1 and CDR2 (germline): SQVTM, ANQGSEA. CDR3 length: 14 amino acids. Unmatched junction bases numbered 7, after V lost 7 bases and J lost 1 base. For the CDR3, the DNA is TGCAGCGCCCGACTAGCTAGATCCTACAATGAGCAGTTCTTC. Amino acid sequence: CSARLARSYNEQFF.

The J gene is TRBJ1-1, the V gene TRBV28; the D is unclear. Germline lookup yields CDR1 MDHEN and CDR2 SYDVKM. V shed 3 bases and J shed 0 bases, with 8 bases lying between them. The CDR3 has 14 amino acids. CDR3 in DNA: TGTGCCAGCAGTTTCCCGGGTGTGAACACTGAAGCTTTCTTT. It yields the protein CASSFPGVNTEAFF.

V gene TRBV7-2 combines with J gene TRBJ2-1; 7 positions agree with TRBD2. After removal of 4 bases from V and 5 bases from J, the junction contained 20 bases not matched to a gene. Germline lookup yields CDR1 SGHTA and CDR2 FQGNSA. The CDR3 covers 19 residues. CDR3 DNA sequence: TGTGCCAGCAGCTCCCCGCGGGCTAGCGGCGTGGGACCCCACAATGAGCAGTTCTTC. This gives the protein CASSSPRASGVGPHNEQFF.